The 16 T cell receptor beta chains below were found in one sample sequenced in a study of blood T cell repertoires in COVID-19. Clones were sequenced by immunoSEQ multiplex PCR, and TCRdb holds only the in-frame ones, with some missing. The sample includes tens of thousands of clones, 80% to 90% of them seen just once. The sequenced material came from peripheral blood. These receptors were collected from a human donor in a cohort sampled during active COVID-19.

This chain links TRBV5-1 with TRBJ2-7, with 9 bases that match TRBD1. V shed 0 bases, J shed 5 bases, and the junction held 6 bases outside the gene matches. Germline CDR1 reads SGHRS; CDR2 reads YFSETQ. The CDR3 is made up of 15 amino acids. As DNA, the CDR3 is TGCGCCAGCAGCTTGGGGACAGGGGCGTTGGACGAGCAGTACTTC. It yields the protein CASSLGTGALDEQYF.

This clone was picked up a small number of times. The chain combines TRBV4-1 with TRBJ1-2; D is perhaps TRBD1 (5 bases). The ends were cut back, 4 bases at V and 4 bases at J, with 22 bases in the middle. CDR1 is MGHRA and CDR2 is YSYEKL in the germline V gene. This CDR3 spans 17 amino acids. The DNA for the CDR3 is TGCGCCAGCAGCCGGGCGGCAGGGTCGACGTTAAGCTATGGCTACACCTTC. Its translation is CASSRAAGSTLSYGYTF.

This chain uses TRBV19 with TRBJ1-1; D is perhaps TRBD1 (5 bases). CDR1 is LNHDA and CDR2 is SQIVND in the germline V gene (reference sequence). Trimming took 8 bases from V and 0 from J, leaving 22 bases between them. This CDR3 spans 17 amino acids. For the CDR3, the DNA is TGTGCCAGTGGGCAGGGAGGGGACCGATTTTTGAACACTGAAGCTTTCTTT. Protein product: CASGQGGDRFLNTEAFF.

A few counts support this clone. The chain joins TRBV5-4 to TRBJ1-2, with TRBD1 as a possible D gene (5 bases). CDR1 is SGHNT, CDR2 YYREEE, per germline (reference sequence). This CDR3 spans 12 amino acids. Trimming pared 2 bases from V and 3 bases from J, leaving 5 bases between. Here the CDR3 reads CASSFRDYGYTF. The CDR3 DNA is TGTGCCAGCAGCTTCAGGGACTATGGCTACACCTTC.

The V call is TRBV19, the J call TRBJ1-5; 7 bases fit TRBD1. CDR1 is LNHDA, CDR2 SQIVND, per germline (reference sequence). Unmatched junction bases numbered 12, after V lost 4 bases and J lost 6 bases. The length of the CDR3 is 16 residues. Here the CDR3 DNA reads TGTGCCAGTAGTAGCGACAGGGCCGTACAAGGTCAGCCCCAGCATTTT. Its protein is CASSSDRAVQGQPQHF. Together with reference TRBV19 and TRBJ1-5, the CDR3 gives the full variable domain: DGGITQSPKYLFRKEGQNVTLSCEQNLNHDAMYWYRQDPGQGLRLIYYSQIVNDFQKGDIAEGYSVSREKKESFPLTVTSAQKNPTAFYLCASSSDRAVQGQPQHFGDGTRLSIL.

This chain uses TRBV27 with TRBJ2-1, with TRBD2 identical over 9 bases. This CDR3 comprises 15 residues. Trimming at V came to 5 bases and at J to 8 bases, leaving 10 bases not matched to a gene. The germline V gene has CDR1 MNHEY and CDR2 SMNVEV (reference sequence). The CDR3 loop reads CASSAGGLFGHEQFF. The CDR3 DNA reads TGTGCCAGCAGTGCGGGAGGGCTGTTTGGTCATGAGCAGTTCTTC.

This clone came up a few times. Additional DNA sequences in this sample encode the identical CDR3. V is TRBV7-2 and J is TRBJ1-5; no reliable D call. CDR1 is SGHTA, CDR2 FQGNSA, per germline. This CDR3 spans 13 amino acids. The V gene lost 6 bases and the J gene lost 0 bases, with 6 bases spanning the gap. CDR3 sequence (DNA): TGTGCCAGCAGTAGTTATAGCAATCAGCCCCAGCATTTT. It is translated as CASSSYSNQPQHF. Full variable domain (outside the CDR3, taken from reference TRBV7-2 and TRBJ1-5): GAGVSQSPSNKVTEKGKDVELRCDPISGHTALYWYRQSLGQGLEFLIYFQGNSAPDKSGLPSDRFSAERTGGSVSTLTIQRTQQEDSAVYLCASSSYSNQPQHFGDGTRLSIL.

The chain has TRBV7-9 and TRBJ1-1; 11 bases map to TRBD1. Trimming took 5 bases from V and 5 from J; bases not matched to a gene: 7. This CDR3 spans 15 amino acids. Looked up from germline, CDR1 is SEHNR and CDR2 is FQNEAQ (reference sequence). CDR3 region: CASSPSGQGGTEAFF. The CDR3 nucleotides read TGTGCCAGCAGCCCCTCGGGACAGGGGGGGACTGAAGCTTTCTTT.

The rearrangement links TRBV9 to TRBJ2-2, with 12 bases identical to TRBD2. CDR3 length: 19 amino acids. Germline-derived CDR1 and CDR2 are SGDLS and YYNGEE. V dropped 4 bases and J dropped 0; count of bases not matched to a gene: 10. For the CDR3, the DNA is TGTGCCAGCAGCTCCCGTACTAGCGGGGGGTTATCGAACACCGGGGAGCTGTTTTTT. Its protein product is CASSSRTSGGLSNTGELFF.

J is TRBJ1-4 and V is TRBV9; D perhaps matches TRBD1 (6 bases). CDR1 is SGDLS, CDR2 YYNGEE, per germline. There are 18 residues in the CDR3. With 6 bases removed from V and 5 bases from J, the gap between germline ends came to 26 bases. CDR3 DNA: TGTGCCAGCAAGGGAAGAACAGGGAGGGGTTCGGGGAATGAAAAACTGTTTTTT. This encodes CASKGRTGRGSGNEKLFF.

The V and J genes are TRBV9 and TRBJ2-3, with D possibly matching TRBD2 (6 bases). Germline V gene data show CDR1 as SGDLS and CDR2 as YYNGEE. The length of the CDR3 is 14 residues. Between the trimmed V and J ends, which lost 1 base and 9 bases, there was a span of 15 bases. The DNA of the CDR3 is TGTGCCAGCAGCGTATTTGGGCGGGAATCGACGCAGTATTTT. It yields the protein CASSVFGRESTQYF.

The CDR3 bases are TGTGCCAGCAGCCGACAGGGAAGGGCTGGAAACACCATATATTTT. This gives the protein CASSRQGRAGNTIYF. This chain uses TRBV7-8 with TRBJ1-3; 7 bases match TRBD1. The CDR3 length is 15 residues. V lost 5 bases to trimming and J lost 2 bases; unmatched junction nucleotides: 6. The germline V gene has CDR1 SGHVS and CDR2 FQNEAQ. The variable domain in full, completed from reference TRBV7-8 and TRBJ1-3, reads GAGVSQSPRYKVAKRGQDVALRCDPISGHVSLFWYQQALGQGPEFLTYFQNEAQLDKSGLPSDRFFAERPEGSVSTLKIQRTQQEDSAVYLCASSRQGRAGNTIYFGEGSWLTVV.

This chain connects TRBV6-5 to TRBJ1-1, with a weak D call TRBD1 (6 bases). The V end was cut by 0 bases, the J end by 4 bases, with 9 bases between. The CDR3 runs to 14 residues. Per the germline V gene, CDR1 is MNHEY and CDR2 is SVGAGI. The CDR3 DNA reads as TGTGCCAGCAGTTACTCGTCAGGGGCCACTGAAGCTTTCTTT. Residues: CASSYSSGATEAFF.

The chain carries TRBV18 and TRBJ1-5, with 7 bases fitting TRBD1. The CDR3 covers 20 residues. Germline V gives CDR1 KGHSH, CDR2 LQKENI. V shed 1 base, J shed 0 bases, and the junction held 15 bases outside the gene matches. The CDR3 region has the DNA TGTGCCAGCTCACCACAGTTACTACAGGGGACAGCTTATAGCAATCAGCCCCAGCATTTT. This translates into CASSPQLLQGTAYSNQPQHF. Variable domain in full (rest from reference TRBV18 and TRBJ1-5): NAGVMQNPRHLVRRRGQEARLRCSPMKGHSHVYWYRQLPEEGLKFMVYLQKENIIDESGMPKERFSAEFPKEGPSILRIQQVVRGDSAAYFCASSPQLLQGTAYSNQPQHFGDGTRLSIL.

V is TRBV6-2 or TRBV6-3 and J is TRBJ2-7; TRBD2 agrees at 12 bases. The CDR3 extends over 14 amino acids. Per the germline V gene, CDR1 is MNHEY and CDR2 is SVGEGT. After removal of 5 bases from V and 2 bases from J, the junction contained 1 base not matched to a gene. The CDR3 nucleotides are TGTGCCAGCAGTGGACTAGCGGGACCCTACGAGCAGTACTTC. Translated, it gives CASSGLAGPYEQYF.

This clone was found once. The chain couples TRBV29-1 to TRBJ2-7; D perhaps matches TRBD2 (6 bases). The CDR3 has 12 residues. CDR1 and CDR2 from the germline V gene are SQVTM and ANQGSEA. V lost 1 base to trimming and J lost 7 bases, with 11 bases between them. For the CDR3, the DNA is TGCAGCGTTGAAGTAGGAGGGCTGGAGCAGTACTTC. Its protein product is CSVEVGGLEQYF.